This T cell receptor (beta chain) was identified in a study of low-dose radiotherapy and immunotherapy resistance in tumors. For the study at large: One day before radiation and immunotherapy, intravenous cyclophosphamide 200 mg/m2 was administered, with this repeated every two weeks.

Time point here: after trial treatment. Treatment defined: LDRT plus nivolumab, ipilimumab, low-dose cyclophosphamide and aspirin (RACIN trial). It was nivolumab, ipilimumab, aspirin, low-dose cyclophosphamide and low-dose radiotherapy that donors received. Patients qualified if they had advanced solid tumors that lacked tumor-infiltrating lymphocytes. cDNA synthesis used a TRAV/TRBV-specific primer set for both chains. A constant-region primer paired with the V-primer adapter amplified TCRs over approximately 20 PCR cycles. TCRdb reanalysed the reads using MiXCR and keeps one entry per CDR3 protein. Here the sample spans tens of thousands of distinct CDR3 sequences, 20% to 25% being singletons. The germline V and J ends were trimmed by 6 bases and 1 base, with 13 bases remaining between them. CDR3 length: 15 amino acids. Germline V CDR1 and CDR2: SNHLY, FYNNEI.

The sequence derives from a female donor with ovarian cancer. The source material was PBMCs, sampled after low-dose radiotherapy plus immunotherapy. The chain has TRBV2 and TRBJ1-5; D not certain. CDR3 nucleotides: TGTGCCAGCAGGGAGAAGGATTTAAGCAATCAGCCCCAGCATTTT. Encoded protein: CASREKDLSNQPQHF.